The following is a T cell receptor beta chain sequence with its context. Its matching antigen is unknown. Each of the donors was a healthy bone marrow donor. This specimen belongs to a study of cytomegalovirus exposure and HLA in healthy donors. Findings and limits, study-wide: It was shown in a later analysis that HLA-associated TCR beta chains were more clonally expanded than other, equally common chains.

Use of 60 Vbeta and 13 Jbeta primers characterized the PCR. Repertoires were generated with immunoSEQ multiplex PCR, while TCRdb's copy carries only in-frame clones and drops some. The sample's table shows roughly 71,000 clones. Sequenced input: PBMCs. The sequence came from a woman aged 40 to 55 in good health and CMV-seropositive.

The CDR3 nucleotides are TGTGCCACCCTGGTAGTGGGACAACTACAAGAGACCCAGTACTTC. Its translation: CATLVVGQLQETQYF. The chain uses TRBV2 and TRBJ2-5, with D possibly matching TRBD1 (6 bases). The germline V and J ends were trimmed by 10 bases and 2 bases, with 20 bases remaining between them. The CDR3 runs to 15 residues. In germline, CDR1 is SNHLY, CDR2 FYNNEI.